The 3 T cell receptor beta chains listed next were all sequenced from one sample in a study of response to subunit inactivated influenza vaccine. TCRdb re-analysed the RT-PCR reads in MiXCR, keeping a single row per CDR3 protein. The repertoire has about 530,000 distinct CDR3 sequences, about 10% of them found once; the top ten carry roughly a tenth. The specimen comprised PBMCs from blood, sampled on the day of vaccination. The receptors here all came from a man between 45 and 60 years old who received an inactivated influenza vaccine.

A single count supports this clonotype. The chain joins TRBV19 to TRBJ2-1, with 11 bases lining up with TRBD1. Looked up from germline, CDR1 is LNHDA and CDR2 is SQIVND (reference sequence). This CDR3 has 15 residues. J was trimmed by 7 bases and V by 6 bases; bases with no gene match: 8. The CDR3 reads CASSAGTGGINEQFF. Here the CDR3 DNA reads TGTGCCAGTAGCGCAGGGACAGGGGGTATTAATGAGCAGTTCTTC.

The chain is built from TRBV5-1 and TRBJ1-1; 8 positions agree with TRBD1. V lost 4 bases, J lost 4 bases, and 6 bases stayed unmatched. Germline CDR1 and CDR2: SGHRS and YFSETQ. CDR3 size: 14 residues. The CDR3 loop reads CASSAPGGFTEAFF. The CDR3 region has the DNA TGCGCCAGCAGCGCGCCAGGGGGCTTCACTGAAGCTTTCTTT.

This clonotype was seen many times. The CDR3 nucleotides read TGTGCCATCGGAGACTTCAAAAGGAGCTCCTACAATGAGCAGTTCTTC. It codes for CAIGDFKRSSYNEQFF. The chain links TRBV10-3 to TRBJ2-1, with D hard to call. Trimming cost V 8 bases and J 0 bases, with 17 bases left between them. Germline V CDR1 and CDR2: ENHRY, SYGVKD. The CDR3 length is 16 residues.